The T cell receptor beta chain under discussion was sequenced for a study of blood T cell repertoires in COVID-19. Study as a whole: Acute-phase and convalescent COVID-19 samples originated in the United States, Italy and Spain.

The Seattle site enrolled patients during active infection and followed them longitudinally. Germline V gives CDR1 SGHTA, CDR2 FQGNSA. The CDR3 spans 17 residues. Trimming removed 3 bases from V and 3 bases from J, with 20 bases in between. TCRdb's copy holds only in-frame clones and misses some; the assay was immunoSEQ multiplex PCR. The repertoire includes 200,000 to 300,000 clones, roughly 82% of them detected once, and 5% to 6% sits in the top ten. Specimen: peripheral blood. V usage is TRBV7-2 and J usage is TRBJ2-5; D is perhaps TRBD2 (6 bases). The TCR comes from a woman aged 80 or older with COVID-19, enrolled during active disease. The CDR3 DNA sequence: TGTGCCAGCAGCTTTTTAGGGGTTGGCGGGGCCAAAGAGACCCAGTACTTC. It translates to CASSFLGVGGAKETQYF.